This TCR beta chain came from a study of PD-L1 blockade in urothelial cancer. Documented time point: pretreatment peripheral blood. This CDR3 has 13 residues. CDR1 SGHTA and CDR2 FQGTGA come from the germline V gene. J was trimmed by 6 bases and V by 4 bases; bases with no gene match: 6. Libraries were prepared by immunoSEQ multiplex PCR; TCRdb keeps only in-frame clonotypes and omits some of them. The table shows around 130,000 clones, with 84% occurring only once. The receptor was isolated from a man aged 45-65 years with urothelial cancer. V and J are TRBV7-3 and TRBJ2-7; 7 nucleotides match TRBD1. The sequenced sample was PBMCs, obtained around atezolizumab (anti-PD-L1) treatment. The CDR3 coding sequence is TGTGCCAGCAGCTCTGGGACAGTAACCGAGCAGTACTTC. It translates to CASSSGTVTEQYF.